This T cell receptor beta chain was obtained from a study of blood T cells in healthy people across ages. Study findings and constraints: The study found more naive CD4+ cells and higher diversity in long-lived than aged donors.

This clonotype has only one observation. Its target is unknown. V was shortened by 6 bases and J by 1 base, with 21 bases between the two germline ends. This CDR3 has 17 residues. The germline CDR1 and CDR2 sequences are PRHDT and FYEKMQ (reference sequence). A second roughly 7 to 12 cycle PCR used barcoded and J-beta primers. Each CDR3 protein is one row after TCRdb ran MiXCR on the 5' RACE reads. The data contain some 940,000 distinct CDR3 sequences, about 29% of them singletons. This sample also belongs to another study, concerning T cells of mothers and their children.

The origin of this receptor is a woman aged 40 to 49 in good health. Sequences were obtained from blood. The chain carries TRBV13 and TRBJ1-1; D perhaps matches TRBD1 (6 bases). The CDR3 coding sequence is TGTGCCAGCAGTCCTGTGAGAACAACAGGGCAGAACACTGAAGCTTTCTTT. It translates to CASSPVRTTGQNTEAFF.